One sample yielded the 12 T cell receptor beta chains listed below, sequenced in a study of blood T cell repertoires in COVID-19. Sequencing used immunoSEQ multiplex PCR; TCRdb keeps in-frame clones, though not all of them. The sample holds 150,000 to 200,000 clones, roughly 85% seen once. The material sequenced was PBMCs or T cells enriched from blood (not recorded which). The source of these receptors is a woman aged 18-29 years who had recovered from COVID-19.

The chain uses TRBV7-9 and TRBJ1-1, with D maybe TRBD1 (6 bases). V dropped 1 base and J dropped 4 bases, with 10 bases sitting between them. Germline V lookup: CDR1 SEHNR, CDR2 FQNEAQ (reference sequence). The CDR3 loop spans 14 amino acids. The CDR3 is CASSLEGGPTEAFF. The CDR3 coding sequence is TGTGCCAGCAGCTTAGAGGGGGGGCCCACTGAAGCTTTCTTT.

The chain carries TRBV3-1 (or the pseudogene TRBV3-2) and TRBJ2-1, with D uncertain. In germline, CDR1 is LGHDT, CDR2 YNNKEL (reference sequence). Trimming removed 0 bases from V and 0 bases from J, with 9 bases in between. The CDR3 is 16 amino acids. The CDR3 reads CASSQDPYSSYNEQFF. The CDR3 bases are TGTGCCAGCAGCCAAGATCCGTACTCCTCCTACAATGAGCAGTTCTTC.

V and J are TRBV5-1 and TRBJ2-1, with 7 bases that match TRBD2. This CDR3 has 15 residues. V shed 3 bases, J shed 5 bases, and the junction held 8 bases outside the gene matches. Germline lookup yields CDR1 SGHRS and CDR2 YFSETQ. As DNA, the CDR3 is TGCGCCAGCAGCTCGCTGGGGGGGACCCACAATGAGCAGTTCTTC. Translating gives CASSSLGGTHNEQFF.

The chain is built from TRBV5-4 and TRBJ1-4, with TRBD1 identical over 8 bases. V lost 1 base, J lost 7 bases, and 3 bases stayed unmatched. The CDR3 is 14 residues long. Germline CDR1 and CDR2: SGHNT and YYREEE (reference sequence). CDR3 loop: CASSLRDRSEKLFF. The DNA of the CDR3 is TGTGCCAGCAGCTTGAGGGACAGGTCTGAAAAACTGTTTTTT.

The CDR3 sequence is CASSLRTGNSPLHF. In DNA, the CDR3 is TGTGCCAGCAGCCTCCGGACAGGGAACTCACCCCTCCACTTT. The rearrangement links TRBV3-1 (or the pseudogene TRBV3-2) to TRBJ1-6; TRBD1 matches 8 bases. Germline CDR1 LGHDT, CDR2 YNNKEL (reference sequence). V lost 4 bases and J lost 10; bases outside the gene matches: 6. CDR3 length equals 14 residues.

V and J are TRBV19 and TRBJ1-2; D is undetermined. The CDR3 length is 14 residues. Trimming cost V 3 bases and J 8 bases, with 16 bases left between them. The germline CDR1 and CDR2 sequences are LNHDA and SQIVND (reference sequence). CDR3 nucleotide sequence: TGTGCCAGTAGTATTTTAGGCCCCACGAGGGGCTACACCTTC. Its translation is CASSILGPTRGYTF.

The CDR3 bases are TGCGCCAGCAGCCAAGCAGGGTCCTGGGAGCTGTTTTTT. Amino acids: CASSQAGSWELFF. The chain is built from TRBV4-1 and TRBJ2-2; a weak D match, TRBD1 (5 bases). Germline lookup yields CDR1 MGHRA and CDR2 YSYEKL. The CDR3 is 13 amino acids. Trimming cost V 1 base and J 9 bases, with 9 bases left between them.

The V and J genes are TRBV11-1 and TRBJ2-7; D uncertain. V was cut by 3 bases and J by 4 bases, with 10 bases left in between. This CDR3 region has 13 residues. Germline V gene lookup returns CDR1 SGHAT and CDR2 FQDESV (reference sequence). For the CDR3, the DNA is TGTGCCAGCAGCTTTGCCCAGTGGTACGAGCAGTACTTC. Translation gives CASSFAQWYEQYF. Looking up the rest from reference TRBV11-1 and TRBJ2-7 gives the full variable domain: EAEVAQSPRYKITEKSQAVAFWCDPISGHATLYWYRQILGQGPELLVQFQDESVVDDSQLPKDRFSAERLKGVDSTLKIQPAELGDSAMYLCASSFAQWYEQYFGPGTRLTVT.

CDR3 loop: CASSRSGRSVTDTQYF. The CDR3 region has the DNA TGTGCCAGCAGCCGCTCCGGGAGGAGTGTCACAGATACGCAGTATTTT. The gene calls are TRBV9 and TRBJ2-3; 7 nucleotides line up with TRBD2. There are 16 residues in the CDR3. J gave up 2 bases and V 4 bases, and 10 bases lay outside the gene matches. From germline, CDR1 is SGDLS and CDR2 YYNGEE.

V is TRBV2 and J is TRBJ2-1, with D unclear. V lost 4 bases and J lost 3, with 16 bases in between. This CDR3 contains 16 residues. Germline CDR1 is SNHLY and CDR2 is FYNNEI. The CDR3 is CASSVRLLLGYNEQFF. The DNA of the CDR3 is TGTGCCAGCAGTGTGAGACTTTTGTTAGGCTACAATGAGCAGTTCTTC.

The rearrangement links TRBV5-6 to TRBJ1-1; 8 positions agree with TRBD1. This CDR3 has 14 residues. With 4 bases clipped from V and 3 bases from J, the junction kept 5 bases outside the gene matches. CDR1 is SGHDT, CDR2 YYEEEE, per germline. CDR3 region: CASSRGQGDTEAFF. The CDR3 DNA reads as TGTGCCAGCAGCCGCGGACAGGGTGACACTGAAGCTTTCTTT.

The chain carries TRBV28 and TRBJ1-6; D is unresolved. Trimming cost V 8 bases and J 0 bases, with 8 bases left between them. CDR1 is MDHEN and CDR2 is SYDVKM in the germline V gene. The CDR3 contains 14 residues. The CDR3 protein is CASGGSSYNSPLHF. The CDR3 coding sequence is TGTGCCAGCGGCGGAAGCTCCTATAATTCACCCCTCCACTTT. Filled out from reference TRBV28 and TRBJ1-6, the complete variable domain reads DVKVTQSSRYLVKRTGEKVFLECVQDMDHENMFWYRQDPGLGLRLIYFSYDVKMKEKGDIPEGYSVSREKKERFSLILESASTNQTSMYLCASGGSSYNSPLHFGNGTRLTVT.